Listed here is a single T cell receptor beta chain. Its specificity is unknown. The data are from a study of post-analysis software for immune sequencing data. Study context: The disease courses covered relapsing-remitting, secondary progressive and progressive-relapsing multiple sclerosis. Study-wide results and limits: Strong co-clustering by F measure was seen for same-batch samples. The normalized Chao1 diversity of multiple sclerosis patients was significantly lower than that of controls.

Unique-molecular-identifier-tagged TCR beta cDNA libraries were used. TCRdb ran MiXCR on the PCR reads and lists one entry per CDR3 protein. This sample has about 820,000 distinct CDR3 sequences; approximately 50% occur once, and the top ten carry approximately 4.5%. The TCR sequence derives from a girl aged 10 to 17 with multiple sclerosis. Sequences were obtained from blood.

In nucleotides, the CDR3 is TGCGCCAGCAGCCTTCGGACTAGCGGGAGTGGTGGGACCCAGTACTTC. The encoded protein is CASSLRTSGSGGTQYF. The chain recombines TRBV5-1 with TRBJ2-5, with 13 bases fitting TRBD2. This CDR3 is 16 amino acids long. V lost 4 bases, J lost 7 bases, and 10 bases stayed unmatched. CDR1 is SGHRS, CDR2 YFSETQ, per germline.